The 5 T cell receptor beta chains listed next were all sequenced from one sample in a study of T-cell memory formation after mild COVID-19. TCRdb recomputed calls from the 5' RACE reads with MiXCR, one row per CDR3 protein. The sample shows about 100,000 distinct CDR3 sequences, approximately 15% of them seen only once. Sequenced input: PBMCs or a T cell subset sorted from them (not recorded which). All receptors come from a man in his late teens or twenties who had mild COVID-19 (a few samples of this study predate the infection). Cell type and time point are not known.

V is TRBV4-3 and J is TRBJ2-3; TRBD2 aligns across 8 bases. The CDR3 is 16 amino acids. After removal of 1 base from V and 6 bases from J, the junction contained 9 bases not matched to a gene. CDR1 and CDR2 (germline): LGHNA, YSLEER. In DNA form, the CDR3 reads TGCGCCAGCAGCCAAGCCGGGGAGCGGGGGTGGGATACGCAGTATTTT. Translation: CASSQAGERGWDTQYF.

The sample holds many counts of this clonotype. The chain links TRBV6-4 to TRBJ2-2; D tentatively fits TRBD1 or TRBD2 (5 bases each). V was clipped by 2 bases and J by 3 bases, with 7 bases between them. The CDR3 covers 14 residues. CDR1 and CDR2 (germline): MRHNA, SNTAGT. The CDR3 DNA sequence: TGTGCCAGCAGTGACAGGGGAGACACCGGGGAGCTGTTTTTT. It codes for CASSDRGDTGELFF.

The chain combines TRBV7-8 with TRBJ1-5; D is ambiguous. This CDR3 is built from 15 residues. Germline values: CDR1 SGHVS, CDR2 FQNEAQ. Between the trimmed V and J ends, which lost 4 bases and 3 bases, there was a span of 13 bases. CDR3 nucleotide sequence: TGTGCCAGCAGCTCGTCAAGCCTACTCAATCAGCCCCAGCATTTT. Amino acids: CASSSSSLLNQPQHF.

The chain links TRBV7-8 to TRBJ2-7, with 8 bases lining up with TRBD1. In germline, CDR1 is SGHVS, CDR2 FQNEAQ. J gave up 2 bases and V 2 bases, and 2 bases lay outside the gene matches. There are 14 residues in the CDR3. CDR3 DNA sequence: TGTGCCAGCAGCTTATGGACAGGGACCTACGAGCAGTACTTC. This encodes CASSLWTGTYEQYF.

This rearrangement joins TRBV7-2 to TRBJ1-2; tentatively, D is TRBD1 (6 bases). This CDR3 is built from 14 residues. V was trimmed by 4 bases and J by 3 bases, leaving 12 bases between them. Germline V gene data show CDR1 as SGHTA and CDR2 as FQGNSA. The DNA of the CDR3 is TGTGCCAGCAGCTCAGGGGTTTACGACTATGGCTACACCTTC. Translating gives CASSSGVYDYGYTF.